Listed below are T cell receptor beta chains from one sample, sequenced in a study of CD8 T cells in Susac syndrome. TCRdb ran MiXCR on the immunoSEQ multiplex PCR reads and lists one entry per CDR3 protein. Of hundreds of thousands of distinct CDR3 sequences in the sample, about 85% are singletons; the top ten hold about 0.11%. The sample was CD8+ T cells from PBMCs. Receptors were obtained from a human donor with multiple sclerosis. CDR3s include the opening cysteine and the closing phenylalanine or tryptophan. D genes are given only for firm matches. Not all rows give a size; the values are once, few, many and, for expanded clones, a class.

TRBJ1-2 NA TRBV9 once TGTGCCAGCAGCGTAGCAGACGGAATCTATGGCTACACCTTC CASSVADGIYGYTF
TRBJ2-7 NA TRBV20-1 NA TGCAGTGCTAGAGATGGGCAGGGTAGTATCGACGAGCAGTACTTC CSARDGQGSIDEQYF
TRBJ1-6 NA TRBV7-9 NA TGTGCCAGCAGCCAATCGCTCGGCGGGGGGCCCCCCAATTCACCCCTCCACTTT CASSQSLGGGPPNSPLHF
TRBJ2-1 TRBD2 TRBV10-3 NA TGTGCCACGACTAGCGGGAGAGTCTATGAGCAGTTCTTC CATTSGRVYEQFF
TRBJ2-7 TRBD1 TRBV27 NA TGTGCCAGCAGTTCCAGGGGGCATTCCTACGAGCAGTACTTC CASSSRGHSYEQYF
TRBJ2-7 NA TRBV27 NA TGTGCCAGCAGCGCCGGGACTTCGGTGAGCGAGCAGTACTTC CASSAGTSVSEQYF
TRBJ1-1 NA TRBV13 NA TGTGCCAGCAGGAACAGGCTCACTGAAGCTTTCTTT CASRNRLTEAFF
TRBJ1-2 TRBD1 TRBV9 few TGTGCCAGCAGCGTTTCTAGGACAGGGGTGGATGGCTACACCTTC CASSVSRTGVDGYTF
TRBJ2-1 TRBD2 TRBV9 NA TGTGCCAGCAGCGTGACTAGCGGGACGAATGAGCAGTTCTTC CASSVTSGTNEQFF
TRBJ2-3 NA TRBV12-3/TRBV12-4 NA TGTGCCAGCAGTCCTGGTCCCTACGGAGATACGCAGTATTTT CASSPGPYGDTQYF
TRBJ1-1 NA TRBV7-2 few TGTGCCAGCAGCTTACATCCCGCCCCCATATTGAACACTGAAGCTTTCTTT CASSLHPAPILNTEAFF
TRBJ2-3 NA TRBV20-1 NA TGCAGTGCTAGAGCCCTCCTATGGGGTGTTCAGACAGATACGCAGTATTTT CSARALLWGVQTDTQYF
TRBJ1-2 TRBD1 TRBV2 NA TGTGCCATCAACGGACAGGGGGCCTATGGCTACACCTTC CAINGQGAYGYTF
TRBJ1-2 TRBD1 TRBV30 NA TGTGCCTGGAGCCTGACAGGGTACGGCTATGGCTACACCTTC CAWSLTGYGYGYTF
TRBJ2-7 NA TRBV28 NA TGTGCCAGCAGTTTAGGGAGGTACTACGAGCAGTACTTC CASSLGRYYEQYF
TRBJ2-1 NA TRBV27 NA TGTGCCAGCAGTTTGGGCAGACGTGAGCAGTTCTTC CASSLGRREQFF
TRBJ2-1 TRBD2 TRBV28 NA TGTGCCAGCAGTTCGGGATTAGAGCGGGATTACAATGAGCAGTTCTTC CASSSGLERDYNEQFF
TRBJ1-4 NA TRBV11-2 NA TGTGCCAGCAGCTTCTTGGGGGCCCGGGATGAAAAACTGTTTTTT CASSFLGARDEKLFF
TRBJ1-2 TRBD1 TRBV7-9 NA TGTGCCAGCAGCTTGGGGACAGGGGGCAGAAAGAGTGGCTACACCTTC CASSLGTGGRKSGYTF
TRBJ1-6 NA TRBV28 NA TGTGCCAGCAGTTTATCAGGGGAAAATTCACCCCTCCACTTT CASSLSGENSPLHF
TRBJ2-1 TRBD2 TRBV27 NA TGTGCCAGCAGTTCAGAGGGACTAGCGTTGGGCAATGAGCAGTTCTTC CASSSEGLALGNEQFF
TRBJ2-2 NA TRBV7-8 NA TGTGCCAGCAGCTTAGCGGGATACACCGGGGAGCTGTTTTTT CASSLAGYTGELFF
TRBJ1-2 NA TRBV28 NA TGTGCCAGCAGTCTCCGCAAGCAGGCTAAAAATGGCTACACCTTC CASSLRKQAKNGYTF
TRBJ2-1 TRBD2 TRBV5-1 NA TGCGCCAGCAGCAGGACTAGCGGGACTAGCTCCTACAATGAGCAGTTCTTC CASSRTSGTSSYNEQFF
TRBJ2-1 TRBD2 TRBV11-3 NA TGTGCCAGCAGCTCCCGACTAGCGGGAGGGCCGATCAATGAGCAGTTCTTC CASSSRLAGGPINEQFF
TRBJ2-3 NA TRBV7-9 few TGTGCCAGCAGCCTCCTGACGGGAAAAAGGCCAGATACGCAGTATTTT CASSLLTGKRPDTQYF
TRBJ2-1 NA TRBV4-1 NA TGCGCCAGCAGCCAAGAGGGCAGCTACAATGAGCAGTTCTTC CASSQEGSYNEQFF
TRBJ1-1 NA TRBV19 once TGTGCCAGTAGTATATTGGAGGGGGGTCTGACTGAAGCTTTCTTT CASSILEGGLTEAFF
TRBJ1-1 TRBD1 TRBV6-5 NA TGTGCCAGCAGTTATTCCGAGACAGGGTACACTGAAGCTTTCTTT CASSYSETGYTEAFF
TRBJ2-7 NA TRBV11-2 NA TGTGCCAGCAGCTTAGAGGCATTGGGGGGCTGGTACGAGCAGTACTTC CASSLEALGGWYEQYF
TRBJ2-1 TRBD2 TRBV6-2/TRBV6-3 once TGTGCCAGCAGCCTCGTAGTAGCGGGCTACAATGAGCAGTTCTTC CASSLVVAGYNEQFF
TRBJ1-2 TRBD1 TRBV9 NA TGTGCCAGCAGCGTTAGACAGGGAGACTATGGCTACACCTTC CASSVRQGDYGYTF
TRBJ2-6 NA TRBV29-1 NA TGCAGCGTCGATAGTCAGGTCTCTGGGGCCAACGTCCTGACTTTC CSVDSQVSGANVLTF
TRBJ2-1 NA TRBV2 NA TGTGCCAGTGAACAGGCCTACAATGAGCAGTTCTTC CASEQAYNEQFF
TRBJ1-2 NA TRBV20-1 NA TGCAGTGCTAGACCTCGACAGGCCGGAGCTGGCTACACCTTC CSARPRQAGAGYTF
TRBJ2-2 NA TRBV9 NA TGTGCCAGCAGCGCCACGCGCGGGGCGCCGAACACCGGGGAGCTGTTTTTT CASSATRGAPNTGELFF
TRBJ2-1 NA TRBV7-8 once TGTGCCAGCAGCCTCCCGGGACAAGGGGGCTCCTACAATGAGCAGTTCTTC CASSLPGQGGSYNEQFF
TRBJ2-7 NA TRBV9 NA TGTGCCAGCAGCCCTAGGGACTTGCCAAGGGGCGAGCAGTACTTC CASSPRDLPRGEQYF
TRBJ2-3 TRBD2 TRBV2 NA TGTGCCAGCCGGGGCGGGAGGGATACGCAGTATTTT CASRGGRDTQYF
TRBJ2-3 TRBD1 TRBV27 NA TGTGCCAGCAGTGCCGACAGGGGGGGGGATACGCAGTATTTT CASSADRGGDTQYF
TRBJ2-5 NA TRBV7-7 NA TGTGCTAGCAGCCGAAGAACCGGGACCGAAGAGACCCAGTACTTC CASSRRTGTEETQYF
TRBJ1-5 NA TRBV18 NA TGTGCCAGCTCACCAACGGGGATAGAGATTAACAATCAGCCCCAGCATTTT CASSPTGIEINNQPQHF
TRBJ2-7 TRBD2 TRBV7-9 NA TGTGCCAGCAGCTTTAAACCTAGCGGGGAATACTACGAGCAGTACTTC CASSFKPSGEYYEQYF
TRBJ2-6 NA TRBV28 NA TGTGCCAGCAGTCCAGGGCGCGGTGGGGCCAACGTCCTGACTTTC CASSPGRGGANVLTF
TRBJ2-7 NA TRBV28 NA TGTGCCAGCAGCTTAAGGGCCTACGAGCAGTACTTC CASSLRAYEQYF
TRBJ1-1 TRBD1 TRBV5-5 NA TGTGCCAGCAGACCTAACAGGGGAGGTCTGACTGAAGCTTTCTTT CASRPNRGGLTEAFF
TRBJ2-3 NA TRBV5-6 NA TGTGCCAGCCGCCGGGGGGCTAGTGACACAGATACGCAGTATTTT CASRRGASDTDTQYF
TRBJ1-2 NA TRBV20-1 few TGCAGTGCTAGCCGGGACCCATCCTATGGCTACACCTTC CSASRDPSYGYTF
TRBJ1-1 NA TRBV20-1 NA TGCAGTGCTTTGCGACAGGCCCAAGATGGGGCTTTCTTT CSALRQAQDGAFF
TRBJ1-5 NA TRBV4-1 NA TGCGCCAGCAGCCAAGGATTTGCGGGCAGGCCTAATCAGCTCCAGCATTTT CASSQGFAGRPNQLQHF
TRBJ2-1 NA TRBV9 NA TGTGCCAGCAGCGCAAACGGATATGAGCAGTTCTTC CASSANGYEQFF
TRBJ2-3 TRBD2 TRBV25-1 NA TGTGCCAGCAGTGAAGGCTCTAGCGGGAGAACAGATACGCAGTATTTT CASSEGSSGRTDTQYF
TRBJ1-5 NA TRBV28 NA TGTGCCAGCAGTCCACAATTTATCAGCCCCCAGCATTTT CASSPQFISPQHF
TRBJ2-3 NA TRBV6-1 NA TGTGCCAGCATCGAAGGTGTGTGGATGGATACGCAGTATTTT CASIEGVWMDTQYF